The 29 T cell receptor beta chains below were found in one sample sequenced in a study of blood T cells in healthy people across ages. Alongside a J-beta primer mix, a sample-barcoded 5' primer served in a second PCR lasting roughly 6 to 12 cycles. TCRdb ran MiXCR on the 5' RACE reads and lists one entry per CDR3 protein. The data contain about 720,000 distinct CDR3 sequences, 20% to 25% of them singletons. Material: blood. Receptors originate from a man between 65 and 80 years old in good health.

This chain uses TRBV5-1 with TRBJ2-1; D assignment may be TRBD1 or TRBD2 (5 bases each). Germline CDR1 reads SGHRS; CDR2 reads YFSETQ. V was shortened by 0 bases and J by 11 bases, with 12 bases between the two germline ends. CDR3 length: 13 residues. The CDR3 DNA sequence: TGCGCCAGCAGCTTGGCCGGGGACGGTCAGCAGTTCTTC. Translated, it gives CASSLAGDGQQFF.

The table lists this clonotype with many counts. The CDR3 coding sequence is TGTGCCAGCAGTACCGAGTTTGTCTATGGCTACACCTTC. Amino acids: CASSTEFVYGYTF. This chain joins TRBV7-2 and TRBJ1-2, with D uncertain. CDR1 is SGHTA and CDR2 is FQGNSA in the germline V gene. Trimming stripped 6 bases from V and 4 bases from J, with 12 bases between. The CDR3 totals 13 residues. The complete variable domain, with remaining parts taken from reference TRBV7-2 and TRBJ1-2, reads GAGVSQSPSNKVTEKGKDVELRCDPISGHTALYWYRQSLGQGLEFLIYFQGNSAPDKSGLPSDRFSAERTGGSVSTLTIQRTQQEDSAVYLCASSTEFVYGYTFGSGTRLTVV.

The chain combines TRBV12-3 or TRBV12-4 with TRBJ1-2, with TRBD1 matching over 9 bases. V was pared by 7 bases and J by 4 bases, with 10 bases of the junction left unmatched. The CDR3 totals 15 residues. The CDR3 DNA reads as TGTGCCAGCAAAAGACAGGGGGTTTCCTTCTATGGCTACACCTTC. Protein sequence: CASKRQGVSFYGYTF.

The table lists this clonotype with a few counts. CDR3 DNA: TGCAGCGAAAGGACGTCCCAAGAGACCCAGTACTTC. This codes for CSERTSQETQYF. This chain connects TRBV29-1 to TRBJ2-5; D is unclear. V was clipped by 7 bases and J by 1 base, with 10 bases between them. This CDR3 region has 12 residues. Germline CDR1 and CDR2: SQVTM and ANQGSEA.

This clonotype turned up a few times. CDR3 sequence: CASSLGSIETQYF. CDR3 in DNA: TGTGCCAGCAGCTTAGGTTCCATAGAGACCCAGTACTTC. This rearrangement joins TRBV7-9 to TRBJ2-5; D unresolved. V lost 1 base, J lost 4 bases, and 7 bases lay in between. This CDR3 comprises 13 residues. CDR1 and CDR2 from the germline V gene are SEHNR and FQNEAQ (reference sequence).

This clonotype was observed a few times. This chain joins TRBV12-3 or TRBV12-4 and TRBJ2-7; 9 nucleotides match TRBD2. The J call may be in error: the DNA end matches TRBJ2-1 better. The CDR3 has 14 residues. CDR3 sequence (DNA): TGTGCCAGCAAACGGACTAGCGTGTACAATGAGCAGTTCTTC. Its protein is CASKRTSVYNEQFF.

This chain joins TRBV12-3 or TRBV12-4 and TRBJ1-6, with D unclear. The CDR3 spans 14 residues. Deletions cut 5 bases from V and 14 bases from J, with 19 bases between. CDR3 residues: CASSPQRTPPTLHF. As DNA, the CDR3 is TGTGCCAGCAGTCCGCAACGGACCCCCCCAACCCTCCACTTT.

This clonotype occurred a few times. V usage is TRBV9 and J usage is TRBJ2-3; tentatively, D is TRBD1 (5 bases). Trimming shortened V by 8 bases and J by 2 bases, and 15 bases separated the two germline ends. The germline V gene encodes CDR1 SGDLS and CDR2 YYNGEE. The CDR3 runs to 14 residues. The CDR3 DNA reads TGTGCCAGTAGTAGAAAGGGGATCACAGATACGCAGTATTTT. Protein: CASSRKGITDTQYF.

This clonotype was observed a handful of times. This chain connects TRBV5-4 to TRBJ2-1, with TRBD2 matching over 11 bases. Germline V gene sequence: CDR1 SGHNT, CDR2 YYREEE (reference sequence). Trimming removed 4 bases from V and 1 base from J; junction bases left unmatched: 7. The CDR3 runs 17 residues. The CDR3 is CASSPRLAGTSYNEQFF. In DNA, the CDR3 is TGTGCCAGCAGCCCTCGACTAGCGGGAACATCCTACAATGAGCAGTTCTTC.

This clonotype has more than one count but fewer than ten. The chain recombines TRBV3-1 with TRBJ1-2; tentatively, D is TRBD1 (5 bases). V was shortened by 0 bases and J by 5 bases, with 25 bases between the two germline ends. Germline CDR1 LGHDT, CDR2 YNNKEL (reference sequence). CDR3 length equals 19 residues. CDR3 amino acids: CASSQDTIGGGTPFYGYTF. CDR3 in DNA: TGTGCCAGCAGCCAAGATACGATCGGGGGAGGGACCCCCTTTTATGGCTACACCTTC.

The V gene is TRBV4-1, the J gene TRBJ1-5, with unresolved D. The V and J ends lost 0 bases and 7 bases respectively, with 16 bases between them. Germline V CDR1 and CDR2: MGHRA, YSYEKL. The CDR3 is made up of 16 amino acids. The CDR3 sequence: CASSQDGGGIIQPQHF. CDR3 nucleotide sequence: TGCGCCAGCAGCCAAGACGGCGGAGGGATAATACAGCCCCAGCATTTT.

With respect to this clonotype: The junction does not match germline at one end; this may be a read error. The chain couples TRBV6-6 to TRBJ2-1; D may be TRBD2 (6 bases). The J call may be faulty, since TRBJ2-7 better matches the DNA end. Germline CDR1 reads MNHNY; CDR2 reads SVGAGI (reference sequence). There are 14 residues in the CDR3. The CDR3 DNA sequence: TGTGCCAGCACCCGGGGGACTCTCACCTACGGGCAGTACTTC. Encoded protein: CASTRGTLTYGQYF.

This chain connects TRBV24-1 to TRBJ1-5, with D perhaps matching TRBD1 (6 bases). CDR1 and CDR2 (germline): KGHDR, SFDVKD. V was cut by 5 bases and J by 1 base, with 11 bases left in between. CDR3 length: 15 amino acids. The CDR3 reads CATSAPGTSNQPQHF. In DNA form, the CDR3 reads TGTGCCACCAGTGCCCCTGGGACAAGCAATCAGCCCCAGCATTTT.

The chain joins TRBV27 to TRBJ2-5; a possible D gene is TRBD2 (6 bases). The J call may not be correct, given that the DNA end is closer to TRBJ2-1. Germline CDR1 is MNHEY and CDR2 is SMNVEV (reference sequence). The CDR3 is 15 amino acids. CDR3 amino acids: CASRLMRDLHNEQFF. The CDR3 nucleotides read TGTGCCAGCAGGCTTATGAGGGACTTACACAATGAGCAGTTCTTC.

The rearrangement uses TRBV23-1 and TRBJ2-1; D unclear. Being an ORF, TRBV23-1 has a function that is uncertain. Trimming removed 3 bases from V and 2 bases from J, with 11 bases in between. The CDR3 has 15 amino acids. The CDR3 DNA sequence: TGCGCCAGCAGTCAGGTGGAAAAGGCCTACAATGAGCAGTTCTTC. The encoded protein is CASSQVEKAYNEQFF.

This clonotype has at least ten counts. One end of the junction is discordant with germline, which a read error may explain. The chain carries TRBV12-3 or TRBV12-4 and TRBJ2-3, with TRBD2 matching over 7 bases. CDR3 length: 13 residues. The CDR3 is CASSLARGDTQYF. The CDR3, as DNA: TGTGCCAGCAGCTTAGCGCGGGGGGATACGCAGTATTTT.

The chain employs TRBV7-9 and TRBJ2-5; a possible D gene is TRBD2 (6 bases). The CDR3 is 13 amino acids. Germline V lookup: CDR1 SEHNR, CDR2 FQNEAQ (reference sequence). Trimming pared 5 bases from V and 7 bases from J, leaving 14 bases between. CDR3 sequence reads: CASSRDSKGTQYF. CDR3 DNA: TGTGCCAGCAGCCGGGACTCCAAAGGGACCCAGTACTTC.

The genes are TRBV6-6 and TRBJ1-1; 7 positions agree with TRBD1. Germline V gene sequence: CDR1 MNHNY, CDR2 SVGAGI (reference sequence). The CDR3 totals 15 residues. J was trimmed by 1 base and V by 2 bases; bases with no gene match: 4. CDR3 coding DNA: TGTGCCAGCAGTTACGGACAGGTGGGGAACACTGAAGCTTTCTTT. It codes for CASSYGQVGNTEAFF.

This clonotype occurred many times. The gene calls are TRBV7-6 and TRBJ2-6; D is unclear. Trimming stripped 5 bases from V and 0 bases from J, with 2 bases between. CDR1 is SGHVS and CDR2 is FNYEAQ in the germline V gene. CDR3 size: 13 residues. Here the CDR3 DNA reads TGTGCCAGCAGCGACTCTGGGGCCAACGTCCTGACTTTC. It encodes CASSDSGANVLTF.

This clonotype showed up many times. The chain is built from TRBV29-1 and TRBJ2-5; 9 bases match TRBD1. Trimming cost V 8 bases and J 4 bases; bases outside gene matches: 5. The germline V gene encodes CDR1 SQVTM and CDR2 ANQGSEA. This CDR3 is 12 amino acids long. The CDR3 is CSLETGGETQYF. In DNA, the CDR3 is TGCAGCCTAGAGACAGGGGGAGAGACCCAGTACTTC. Combining the CDR3 with reference TRBV29-1 and TRBJ2-5 gives the whole variable domain SAVISQKPSRDICQRGTSLTIQCQVDSQVTMMFWYRQQPGQSLTLIATANQGSEATYESGFVIDKFPISRPNLTFSTLTVSNMSPEDSSIYLCSLETGGETQYFGPGTRLLVL.

The gene calls are TRBV29-1 and TRBJ2-6; TRBD1 aligns across 10 bases. The V gene end was trimmed by 6 bases and the J gene end by 4 bases; junction bases not matched to a gene: 12. The CDR3 is 17 residues long. The germline V gene encodes CDR1 SQVTM and CDR2 ANQGSEA. The CDR3 sequence is CSVIGTGVSSGANVLTF. CDR3 nucleotide sequence: TGCAGCGTCATAGGGACAGGGGTCAGCTCCGGGGCCAACGTCCTGACTTTC.

This clonotype has more than one count but fewer than ten. The chain joins TRBV24-1 to TRBJ2-3; D call uncertain. This CDR3 has 13 residues. V was trimmed by 4 bases and J by 5 bases, leaving 9 bases between them. Germline V gene sequence: CDR1 KGHDR, CDR2 SFDVKD. The CDR3 DNA reads as TGTGCCACCAGTGACTCCTACGTAGATACGCAGTATTTT. It encodes CATSDSYVDTQYF.

The sample holds a few counts of this clonotype. The V gene is TRBV7-9, the J gene TRBJ1-1; perhaps TRBD1 as D (6 bases). Germline CDR1 reads SEHNR; CDR2 reads FQNEAQ (reference sequence). The CDR3 loop spans 15 amino acids. Trimming left V 4 bases short and J 0 bases short, with 12 bases between. In nucleotides, the CDR3 is TGTGCCAGCAGCTATCCGGACAGCTTGAACACTGAAGCTTTCTTT. As protein: CASSYPDSLNTEAFF.

The V call is TRBV29-1, the J call TRBJ2-1; D may be TRBD2 (5 bases). The germline V gene has CDR1 SQVTM and CDR2 ANQGSEA. The CDR3 is made up of 15 amino acids. The germline V and J ends were trimmed by 1 base and 8 bases, with 18 bases remaining between them. The CDR3 DNA reads TGCAGCGTTGAAGTGGGAGAAACTAGTTTCTATGAGCAGTTCTTC. It encodes CSVEVGETSFYEQFF.

The chain joins TRBV20-1 to TRBJ1-2; D is ambiguous. Germline loops: CDR1 DFQATT, CDR2 SNEGSKA (reference sequence). The CDR3 covers 13 residues. Trimming stripped 6 bases from V and 2 bases from J, with 13 bases between. The CDR3 nucleotides are TGCAGTGCGAGGGAGTGGACCAACTATGGCTACACCTTC. This gives the protein CSAREWTNYGYTF.

This chain links TRBV6-1 with TRBJ2-2; 10 nucleotides agree with TRBD2. The CDR3 is 16 residues long. Germline CDR1 reads MNHNS; CDR2 reads SASEGT. Trimming cost V 5 bases and J 3 bases; bases outside gene matches: 6. The CDR3 DNA reads TGTGCCAGCAGTCAAGAACTAGCGGGACACACCGGGGAGCTGTTTTTT. Encoded protein: CASSQELAGHTGELFF.

The rearrangement links TRBV4-3 to TRBJ2-5; 11 nucleotides agree with TRBD2. V was pared by 5 bases and J by 9 bases, with 14 bases of the junction left unmatched. There are 16 residues in the CDR3. Germline V gene data show CDR1 as LGHNA and CDR2 as YSLEER. The CDR3 DNA reads as TGCGCCAGCAGCTCCCGTTTAGCGGGAGGGGGGGAGGCCCAGTACTTC. It is translated as CASSSRLAGGGEAQYF.

The chain uses TRBV29-1 and TRBJ2-2; D not resolved. The CDR3 consists of 11 residues. The germline V and J ends were trimmed by 4 bases and 6 bases, with 6 bases remaining between them. CDR1 and CDR2 from the germline V gene are SQVTM and ANQGSEA. CDR3 coding DNA: TGCAGCGTTGCATCGTCCGGGGAGCTGTTTTTT. It yields the protein CSVASSGELFF.

The gene calls are TRBV13 and TRBJ2-1; TRBD2 aligns across 9 bases. The J call is in doubt because the DNA end fits TRBJ2-7 better. CDR1 and CDR2 from the germline V gene are PRHDT and FYEKMQ (reference sequence). The CDR3 contains 15 residues. CDR3 region: CASSRTSVSSYEQYV. CDR3 nucleotides: TGTGCCAGCAGTCGGACTAGCGTGAGCTCCTACGAGCAGTACGTC.